The 18 T cell receptor beta chains below were found in one sample sequenced in a study of blood T cell repertoires in COVID-19. The repertoire was sequenced with immunoSEQ multiplex PCR; TCRdb's copy has only in-frame clones and lacks some. The table records some 89,000 clones, approximately 81% of them present only once. Sequencing used peripheral blood. The receptors here all came from a man aged 55 to 70 with acute or convalescent COVID-19.

The V gene is TRBV5-1, the J gene TRBJ1-4, with 7 bases identical to TRBD1. The CDR3 covers 14 residues. Germline V gives CDR1 SGHRS, CDR2 YFSETQ. V shed 2 bases, J shed 3 bases, and the junction held 1 base outside the gene matches. The CDR3 here is CASSFQGANEKLFF. The CDR3 nucleotides are TGCGCCAGCAGCTTTCAGGGGGCTAATGAAAAACTGTTTTTT. The entire variable domain, with the rest obtained from reference TRBV5-1 and TRBJ1-4, is as follows: KAGVTQTPRYLIKTRGQQVTLSCSPISGHRSVSWYQQTPGQGLQFLFEYFSETQRNKGNFPGRFSGRQFSNSRSEMNVSTLELGDSALYLCASSFQGANEKLFFGSGTQLSVL.

The chain's CDR3 is CASSKGSDGRNYEQYF. The DNA for the CDR3 is TGTGCCAGCAGCAAAGGGTCAGACGGGAGGAACTACGAGCAGTACTTC. This rearrangement joins TRBV21-1 to TRBJ2-7; the tabulated D call, TRBD2, remains unverified against the DNA. TRBV21-1 is a known pseudogene. The CDR3 sequence is 16 residues long.

The chain uses TRBV5-1 and TRBJ2-7; D perhaps matches TRBD2 (6 bases). The CDR3 has 15 residues. Germline CDR1 and CDR2: SGHRS and YFSETQ. V lost 0 bases, J lost 3 bases, and 13 bases lay in between. The CDR3 reads CASSLVTGDVYEQYF. The CDR3 nucleotides read TGCGCCAGCAGCTTGGTGACGGGAGACGTCTACGAGCAGTACTTC. Together with reference TRBV5-1 and TRBJ2-7, the CDR3 gives the full variable domain: KAGVTQTPRYLIKTRGQQVTLSCSPISGHRSVSWYQQTPGQGLQFLFEYFSETQRNKGNFPGRFSGRQFSNSRSEMNVSTLELGDSALYLCASSLVTGDVYEQYFGPGTRLTVT.

The chain joins TRBV6-6 to TRBJ1-1; TRBD1 aligns across 8 bases. CDR3 length: 15 residues. Germline V gene data show CDR1 as MNHNY and CDR2 as SVGAGI (reference sequence). With 2 bases clipped from V and 0 bases from J, the junction kept 2 bases outside the gene matches. The CDR3 region has the DNA TGTGCCAGCAGTTACCAGGGGGCCATGAACACTGAAGCTTTCTTT. This codes for CASSYQGAMNTEAFF.

This chain joins TRBV6-2 or TRBV6-3 and TRBJ1-1, with D possibly TRBD1 on 6 matching bases. The germline V and J ends were trimmed by 4 bases and 3 bases, with 15 bases remaining between them. The CDR3 loop spans 15 amino acids. CDR1 is MNHEY and CDR2 is SVGEGT in the germline V gene. The CDR3 is CASSWTALADTEAFF. For the CDR3, the DNA is TGTGCCAGCAGTTGGACAGCTTTGGCTGACACTGAAGCTTTCTTT.

The chain employs TRBV19 and TRBJ2-7; D remains ambiguous. The length of the CDR3 is 15 residues. The germline V and J ends were trimmed by 1 base and 3 bases, with 13 bases remaining between them. The germline V gene encodes CDR1 LNHDA and CDR2 SQIVND (reference sequence). The CDR3 sequence: CASSIARSLGYEQYF. DNA of the CDR3: TGTGCCAGTAGTATAGCTCGTTCACTCGGCTACGAGCAGTACTTC.

The J gene is TRBJ1-6, the V gene TRBV5-1; TRBD1 agrees at 7 bases. This CDR3 region has 16 residues. V was pared by 1 base and J by 5 bases, with 6 bases of the junction left unmatched. The germline V gene encodes CDR1 SGHRS and CDR2 YFSETQ. CDR3 in DNA: TGCGCCAGCAGCTTGAGGTCAGGGGGTGATAATTCACCCCTCCACTTT. This encodes CASSLRSGGDNSPLHF. Variable domain in full (rest from reference TRBV5-1 and TRBJ1-6): KAGVTQTPRYLIKTRGQQVTLSCSPISGHRSVSWYQQTPGQGLQFLFEYFSETQRNKGNFPGRFSGRQFSNSRSEMNVSTLELGDSALYLCASSLRSGGDNSPLHFGNGTRLTVT.

In this sample, this clone turned up a few times. In DNA, the CDR3 is TGTGCCAGCGGTCGGACTAGCGGGGGGTACAATGAGCAGTTCTTC. Its protein is CASGRTSGGYNEQFF. The chain employs TRBV6-5 and TRBJ2-1, with 14 bases matching TRBD2. V trimming: 8 bases; J trimming: 4 bases; junction bases outside the gene matches: 4. Germline-derived CDR1 and CDR2 are MNHEY and SVGAGI. CDR3 length: 15 residues.

The chain is built from TRBV6-5 and TRBJ1-5; 7 bases are a match to TRBD1. Germline CDR1 is MNHEY and CDR2 is SVGAGI. V was clipped by 6 bases and J by 0 bases; unmatched bases: 5. This CDR3 spans 15 amino acids. The CDR3 sequence: CASRPQGGSNQPQHF. The CDR3 region has the DNA TGTGCCAGCAGGCCCCAGGGGGGTAGCAATCAGCCCCAGCATTTT.

This chain joins TRBV28 and TRBJ2-3; 8 bases are shared with TRBD2. CDR3 size: 15 residues. Germline V gene sequence: CDR1 MDHEN, CDR2 SYDVKM. J gave up 3 bases and V 6 bases, and 8 bases lay outside the gene matches. The CDR3 coding sequence is TGTGCCAGCAGCCCTGGGACTAGTTTGACAGATACGCAGTATTTT. It translates to CASSPGTSLTDTQYF.

This clone was picked up a small number of times. The CDR3 loop reads CASAPLAGRGDTQYF. CDR3 nucleotide sequence: TGTGCTAGTGCCCCTCTAGCGGGGAGAGGAGATACGCAGTATTTT. The chain recombines TRBV12-5 with TRBJ2-3; TRBD2 matches at 9 bases. Germline CDR1 is LGHNT and CDR2 is FRNRAP. This CDR3 has 15 amino acids. Trimming removed 7 bases from V and 5 bases from J; junction bases left unmatched: 10. The whole variable domain, filled in from reference TRBV12-5 and TRBJ2-3, reads DARVTQTPRHKVTEMGQEVTMRCQPILGHNTVFWYRQTMMQGLELLAYFRNRAPLDDSGMPKDRFSAEMPDATLATLKIQPSEPRDSAVYFCASAPLAGRGDTQYFGPGTRLTVL.

V is TRBV5-1 and J is TRBJ1-1; 8 bases line up with TRBD1. CDR1 SGHRS and CDR2 YFSETQ come from the germline V gene. V shed 3 bases, J shed 7 bases, and the junction held 5 bases outside the gene matches. The CDR3 contains 13 residues. CDR3 DNA sequence: TGCGCCAGCAGCTCCACCGGACAGGGTGAAGCTTTCTTT. It specifies CASSSTGQGEAFF.

The chain carries TRBV27 and TRBJ2-3; 10 positions match TRBD2. CDR1 MNHEY and CDR2 SMNVEV come from the germline V gene (reference sequence). With V trimmed by 2 bases and J by 2 bases, 4 bases remained unmatched. This CDR3 spans 16 amino acids. The CDR3 region has the DNA TGTGCCAGCAGTTTAAGCCTAGCGGGGGTCACAGATACGCAGTATTTT. Its translation is CASSLSLAGVTDTQYF.

The rearrangement joins TRBV2 to TRBJ1-1, with D unclear. The germline V gene has CDR1 SNHLY and CDR2 FYNNEI. The CDR3 runs to 14 residues. Trimming took off 3 bases at V and 1 base at J, with 9 bases between the two ends. CDR3 bases: TGTGCCAGCAGTGAGTTTCAGGAGAACACTGAAGCTTTCTTT. Translating it yields CASSEFQENTEAFF. Full variable domain (rest looked up from reference TRBV2 and TRBJ1-1): EPEVTQTPSHQVTQMGQEVILRCVPISNHLYFYWYRQILGQKVEFLVSFYNNEISEKSEIFDDQFSVERPDGSNFTLKIRSTKLEDSAMYFCASSEFQENTEAFFGQGTRLTVV.

This chain uses TRBV6-2 or TRBV6-3 with TRBJ2-3; 10 bases align to TRBD2. From germline, CDR1 is MNHEY and CDR2 SVGEGT. CDR3 length: 15 residues. With V trimmed by 5 bases and J by 1 base, 3 bases remained unmatched. In DNA, the CDR3 is TGTGCCAGCAGTAAGACTAGCGGGCGCACAGATACGCAGTATTTT. Translation gives CASSKTSGRTDTQYF.

The rearrangement uses TRBV6-1 and TRBJ1-1; 9 nucleotides align to TRBD1. Germline CDR1 is MNHNS and CDR2 is SASEGT. The CDR3 contains 13 residues. V shed 5 bases and J 10 bases; nucleotides not matched to a gene: 8. CDR3 nucleotide sequence: TGTGCCAGCAGTCCGGACAGGGGCCAACTAGCTTTCTTT. Translated, it gives CASSPDRGQLAFF.

V is TRBV7-2 and J is TRBJ1-4; D remains unclear. Germline assignment: CDR1 SGHTA and CDR2 FQGNSA. V dropped 1 base and J dropped 7 bases, with 10 bases sitting between them. There are 14 residues in the CDR3. The DNA for the CDR3 is TGTGCCAGCAGCTTAGGGAGCCTAGGTGAAAAACTGTTTTTT. It translates to CASSLGSLGEKLFF.

V and J are TRBV27 and TRBJ2-7; D ambiguous. The CDR3 length is 15 residues. V lost 6 bases and J lost 5, with 20 bases in between. CDR1 and CDR2 (germline): MNHEY, SMNVEV (reference sequence). CDR3 protein: CASRTPRLWYHEQYF. The CDR3 nucleotides read TGTGCCAGCAGGACACCCCGTTTATGGTACCACGAGCAGTACTTC.